Listed here are 22 T cell receptor beta chains from one sample, sequenced in a study of T cell responses to AZD1222 COVID-19 vaccine. The method was immunoSEQ multiplex PCR; TCRdb's version includes in-frame clones alone and lacks a portion of them. The sample contains 120,000 or so clones, approximately 90% of which appear only once. Sequenced here: peripheral blood, sampled on day 0 of AZD1222 vaccination. These receptors were taken from an adult in good health.

The V gene is TRBV7-2, the J gene TRBJ1-2; the D is unclear. The CDR3 runs to 14 residues. CDR1 and CDR2 (germline): SGHTA, FQGNSA. V lost 0 bases to trimming and J lost 1 base, with 6 bases between them. The DNA of the CDR3 is TGTGCCAGCAGCTTAGCGGCCAATAACTATGGCTACACCTTC. Translated: CASSLAANNYGYTF.

This clone has more than one count but fewer than ten. The chain is built from TRBV27 and TRBJ1-2; the D gene is possibly TRBD1 (6 bases). From germline, CDR1 is MNHEY and CDR2 SMNVEV (reference sequence). Between the trimmed V and J ends, which lost 4 bases and 0 bases, there was a span of 21 bases. This CDR3 spans 18 amino acids. This chain's CDR3 is CASSSAPGGANSNYGYTF. Written as DNA, the CDR3 is TGTGCCAGCAGTTCAGCCCCTGGGGGGGCGAATTCTAACTATGGCTACACCTTC.

The V and J genes are TRBV5-8 and TRBJ1-1; the match to TRBD1 covers 9 bases. V was pared by 5 bases and J by 1 base, with 0 bases of the junction left unmatched. This CDR3 spans 13 amino acids. Germline lookup yields CDR1 SGHTS and CDR2 YDEGEE. CDR3 sequence: CASRDRGNTEAFF. The CDR3 nucleotides read TGTGCCAGCAGGGACAGGGGGAACACTGAAGCTTTCTTT.

The sample holds one count of this clone. The J gene is TRBJ2-1, the V gene TRBV30; 9 positions match TRBD2. Unmatched junction bases numbered 13, after V lost 5 bases and J lost 8 bases. CDR1 is GTSNPN, CDR2 SVGIG, per germline (reference sequence). The CDR3 contains 15 residues. The chain's CDR3 is CAWGAGTSYLDEQFF. The DNA for the CDR3 is TGTGCCTGGGGGGCGGGGACTAGCTATTTAGATGAGCAGTTCTTC.

This clone has just one count. The chain carries TRBV10-3 and TRBJ1-5; D remains ambiguous. This CDR3 comprises 15 residues. Trimming pared 0 bases from V and 7 bases from J, leaving 13 bases between. Germline-derived CDR1 and CDR2 are ENHRY and SYGVKD. CDR3 DNA sequence: TGTGCCATCAGTGAGTCACCGGGGTCGGGACAGCCCCAGCATTTT. As protein: CAISESPGSGQPQHF.

This chain links TRBV18 with TRBJ2-2, with a tentative D call TRBD1 (6 bases). The CDR3 is 15 residues long. Germline CDR1 and CDR2: KGHSH and LQKENI. Trimming took 6 bases from V and 3 from J, leaving 14 bases between them. The chain's CDR3 is CASSSGQSYTGELFF. CDR3 DNA: TGTGCCAGCTCCTCCGGACAGTCTTACACCGGGGAGCTGTTTTTT.

This clone was counted once. CDR3 residues: CATSRVGFSGNTIYF. The CDR3 DNA is TGTGCCACCAGCAGAGTCGGGTTCTCTGGAAACACCATATATTTT. The chain is built from TRBV15 and TRBJ1-3; no clear D. Germline V CDR1 and CDR2: LNHNV, YYDKDF (reference sequence). Deletions cut 1 base from V and 0 bases from J, with 7 bases between. The CDR3 is made up of 15 amino acids.

This clone was counted once. The genes are TRBV11-2 and TRBJ1-1, with unresolved D. Germline CDR1 is SGHAT and CDR2 is FQNNGV. V lost 3 bases and J 0 bases, leaving 8 bases between the germline ends. There are 14 residues in the CDR3. The CDR3 coding sequence is TGTGCCAGCAGCTTCCCGCCCATGAACACTGAAGCTTTCTTT. Translated, it gives CASSFPPMNTEAFF.

V is TRBV30 and J is TRBJ1-6; D ambiguous. This CDR3 is 14 amino acids long. From germline, CDR1 is GTSNPN and CDR2 SVGIG (reference sequence). Trimming took off 3 bases at V and 6 bases at J, with 12 bases between the two ends. The DNA for the CDR3 is TGTGCCTGGAGAAAGATTGGAAGTAATTCACCCCTCCACTTT. Its protein product is CAWRKIGSNSPLHF.

The chain uses TRBV5-1 and TRBJ1-2; D gene ambiguous. The CDR3 runs to 15 residues. CDR1 is SGHRS and CDR2 is YFSETQ in the germline V gene. V lost 6 bases to trimming and J lost 3 bases, with 18 bases between them. The CDR3 region is CASTVTPADDYGYTF. The CDR3 DNA reads as TGCGCCAGCACCGTGACCCCGGCGGACGACTATGGCTACACCTTC.

This chain connects TRBV5-1 to TRBJ2-5; 8 bases are a match to TRBD1. This CDR3 has 16 residues. Germline V gene sequence: CDR1 SGHRS, CDR2 YFSETQ. Losses at the gene ends were 3 bases for V and 4 bases for J; bases not matched to a gene: 11. CDR3 amino acids: CASSSGARGLGETQYF. For the CDR3, the DNA is TGCGCCAGCAGCTCTGGAGCCAGGGGGCTCGGAGAGACCCAGTACTTC.

The rearrangement links TRBV7-6 to TRBJ1-1; maybe TRBD1 (6 bases). CDR1 and CDR2 from the germline V gene are SGHVS and FNYEAQ. V was clipped by 3 bases and J by 4 bases, with 18 bases between them. The CDR3 has 16 residues. CDR3 in amino acids: CASSLDRQEGGTEAFF. The CDR3 nucleotides read TGTGCCAGCAGCTTGGACCGGCAGGAGGGGGGCACTGAAGCTTTCTTT.

V and J are TRBV3-1 (or the pseudogene TRBV3-2) and TRBJ1-6, with D possibly being TRBD1 (5 bases). The CDR3 consists of 15 residues. The germline V gene has CDR1 LGHDT and CDR2 YNNKEL (reference sequence). Between the trimmed V and J ends, which lost 1 base and 10 bases, there was a span of 14 bases. The CDR3 DNA follows: TGTGCCAGCAGCCAAGTAGCAGGACCAGGGTCACCCCTCCACTTT. This gives the protein CASSQVAGPGSPLHF.

The chain recombines TRBV27 with TRBJ1-1; 7 positions agree with TRBD1. This CDR3 spans 16 amino acids. The V gene's germline CDR1 is MNHEY and CDR2 SMNVEV (reference sequence). Trimming at V came to 5 bases and at J to 3 bases, leaving 12 bases not matched to a gene. The CDR3 DNA follows: TGTGCCAGCAGTCCATGGACAGGCCGGGGGGACACTGAAGCTTTCTTT. This sequence encodes CASSPWTGRGDTEAFF.

The rearrangement links TRBV5-5 to TRBJ1-3; D call uncertain. There are 12 residues in the CDR3. The germline V gene has CDR1 SGHKS and CDR2 YYEKEE (reference sequence). The ends were cut back, 2 bases at V and 5 bases at J, with 5 bases in the middle. CDR3 sequence: CASSFLRNTIYF. The CDR3 region has the DNA TGTGCCAGCAGCTTTTTGCGAAACACCATATATTTT.

J is TRBJ1-2 and V is TRBV4-1; D remains unclear. Germline V lookup: CDR1 MGHRA, CDR2 YSYEKL. The germline V and J ends were trimmed by 4 bases and 8 bases, with 29 bases remaining between them. This CDR3 spans 18 amino acids. This chain's CDR3 is CASSRSRNSQNLNSGYTF. The CDR3, as DNA: TGCGCCAGCAGCCGATCCCGGAACTCCCAGAATTTGAACTCCGGCTACACCTTC.

This clone was recorded a few times. This rearrangement joins TRBV30 to TRBJ1-4; D remains ambiguous. The CDR3 sequence is 13 residues long. The germline gives CDR1 GTSNPN, CDR2 SVGIG (reference sequence). Trimming cost V 2 bases and J 7 bases, with 11 bases left between them. This CDR3 is CAWSLRGLEKLFF. CDR3 nucleotide sequence: TGTGCCTGGAGTCTAAGAGGGCTTGAAAAACTGTTTTTT.

DNA of the CDR3: TGTGCCAGCAGTCTGGGCCTGAACACTGAAGCTTTCTTT. As protein: CASSLGLNTEAFF. The V gene is TRBV12-3 or TRBV12-4, the J gene TRBJ1-1; D ambiguous. V lost 5 bases to trimming and J lost 0 bases, with 7 bases between them. The CDR3 extends over 13 amino acids.

The genes are TRBV4-2 and TRBJ1-2; D gene uncertain. The V gene's germline CDR1 is LGHNA and CDR2 YNFKEQ. Trimming stripped 1 base from V and 4 bases from J, with 13 bases between. This CDR3 is 15 amino acids long. Here the CDR3 reads CASSQVNNQFYGYTF. The CDR3 DNA sequence: TGTGCCAGCAGCCAAGTAAACAACCAGTTCTATGGCTACACCTTC.

The rearrangement uses TRBV19 and TRBJ2-1; TRBD2 matches at 10 bases. This CDR3 comprises 15 residues. J was trimmed by 8 bases and V by 6 bases; bases with no gene match: 10. Germline V lookup: CDR1 LNHDA, CDR2 SQIVND (reference sequence). The CDR3 reads CASRRGLATLDEQFF. The CDR3 DNA reads as TGTGCCAGTAGACGGGGACTAGCGACACTGGATGAGCAGTTCTTC.

The rearrangement uses TRBV29-1 and TRBJ2-2; possible D gene TRBD1, 5 bases. V shed 4 bases and J shed 5 bases, with 8 bases lying between them. CDR1 and CDR2 (germline): SQVTM, ANQGSEA. The CDR3 length is 12 residues. CDR3 loop: CSVVRGTGELFF. The CDR3 nucleotides are TGCAGCGTTGTAAGGGGTACCGGGGAGCTGTTTTTT.

V and J are TRBV7-7 and TRBJ2-5, with 9 bases that match TRBD2. V lost 0 bases and J lost 4; bases outside the gene matches: 3. The CDR3 is 15 amino acids. Germline lookup yields CDR1 SSHAT and CDR2 FNYEAQ (reference sequence). CDR3 amino acids: CASSLAAGGTETQYF. The CDR3 coding sequence is TGTGCCAGCAGCTTAGCAGCGGGAGGTACAGAGACCCAGTACTTC.